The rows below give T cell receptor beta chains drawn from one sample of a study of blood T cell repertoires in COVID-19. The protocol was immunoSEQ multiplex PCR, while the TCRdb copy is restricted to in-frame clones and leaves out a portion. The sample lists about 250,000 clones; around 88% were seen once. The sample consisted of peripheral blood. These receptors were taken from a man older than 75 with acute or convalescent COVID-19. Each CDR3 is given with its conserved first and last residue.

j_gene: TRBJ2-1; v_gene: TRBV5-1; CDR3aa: CASSLGGSSSYNEQFF
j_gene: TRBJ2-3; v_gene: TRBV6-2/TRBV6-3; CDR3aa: CASSQAGGTDTQYF
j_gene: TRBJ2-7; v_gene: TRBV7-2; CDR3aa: CASSFDFYEQYF
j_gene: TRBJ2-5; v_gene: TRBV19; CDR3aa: CASTGRAGETQYF
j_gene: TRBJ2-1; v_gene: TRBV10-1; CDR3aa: CASSQTLLAGGPHGEQFF
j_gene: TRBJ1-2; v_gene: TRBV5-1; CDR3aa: CASSLQGVNYGYTF
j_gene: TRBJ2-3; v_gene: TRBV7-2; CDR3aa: CASTPVNGARGGDTQYF
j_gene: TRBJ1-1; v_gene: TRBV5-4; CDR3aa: CASSLGLNRGRNTEAFF
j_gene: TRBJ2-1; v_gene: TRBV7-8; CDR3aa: CASSLMVSFINEQFF
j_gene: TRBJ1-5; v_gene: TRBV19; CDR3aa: CASMGLSNQPQHF
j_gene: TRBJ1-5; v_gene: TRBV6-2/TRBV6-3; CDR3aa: CASSAHRDRGLSAQHF
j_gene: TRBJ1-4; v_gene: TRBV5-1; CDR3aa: CASSWTGLQNEKLFF
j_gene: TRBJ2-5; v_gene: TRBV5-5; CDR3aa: CASTVDRGGETQYF
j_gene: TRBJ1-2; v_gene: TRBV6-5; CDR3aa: CASSYDSYYGYTF
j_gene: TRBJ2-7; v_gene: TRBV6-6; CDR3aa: CASSYDRLGEQYF
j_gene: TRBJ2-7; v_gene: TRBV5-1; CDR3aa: CASSFQGRSSYEQYF
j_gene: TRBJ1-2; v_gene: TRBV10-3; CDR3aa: CAISDLAARAHWGYGYTF
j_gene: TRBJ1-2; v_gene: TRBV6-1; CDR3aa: CASSDTIRGRDYGYTF
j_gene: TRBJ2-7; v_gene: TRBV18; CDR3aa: CASSLTEAGGPYEQYF
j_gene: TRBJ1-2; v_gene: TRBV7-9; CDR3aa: CASSSGPGQNNYGYTF
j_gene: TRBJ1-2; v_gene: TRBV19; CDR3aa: CAARGPHYGYTF
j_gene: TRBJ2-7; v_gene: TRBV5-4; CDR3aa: CASSHDRGISYEQYF
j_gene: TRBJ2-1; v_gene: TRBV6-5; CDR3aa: CASRDSGLVIDEQFF
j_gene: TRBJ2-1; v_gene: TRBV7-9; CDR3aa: CASSLLVAGGHNEQFF